This is a list of T cell receptor beta chains from one sample in a study of T cells in Graves' hyperthyroidism and ophthalmopathy. One entry per CDR3 protein results from TCRdb running MiXCR on the multiplex PCR reads. The data show 550,000 to 850,000 distinct CDR3 sequences, about 17% seen once. Sequences were obtained from blood. Every receptor here comes from a woman between 50 and 59 years old with Graves' hyperthyroidism that later progressed to Graves' ophthalmopathy. Each CDR3 is given with its conserved first and last residue. D genes are given only for firm matches. Rows give clone size only sometimes, using once, few, many, or a class for an expanded clone.

clone_size	v_call	d_call	j_call	cdr3_nt	cdr3_aa
many	TRBV11-2	NA	TRBJ1-1	TGTGCCAGCAGCCTCATCCCGGACGACACTGAAGCTTTCTTT	CASSLIPDDTEAFF
NA	TRBV2	TRBD1	TRBJ1-5	TGTGCCAGCAGTATTTACAGGGGGGGGCAGCCCCAGCATTTT	CASSIYRGGQPQHF
many	TRBV5-1	TRBD2	TRBJ2-3	TGCGCCAGCAGCTTGGGTAGCGGGGCTACAGATACGCAGTATTTT	CASSLGSGATDTQYF
NA	TRBV10-3	NA	TRBJ1-1	TGTGCCATCAGTGTTGTGGGAGACGCTGAAGCTTTCTTT	CAISVVGDAEAFF
many	TRBV11-2	TRBD1	TRBJ1-2	TGTGCCAGCAGCGACTACGGGACAGGGGTCTATGGCTACACCTTC	CASSDYGTGVYGYTF
few	TRBV9	NA	TRBJ1-4	TGTGCCAGCAGCGGACAAGCAACTAATGAAAAACTGTTTTTT	CASSGQATNEKLFF
NA	TRBV19	TRBD1	TRBJ1-5	TGTGCCAGTAGTATAGAGCCCGGGACAGGGAGCAGCAATCAGCCCCAGCATTTT	CASSIEPGTGSSNQPQHF
NA	TRBV5-4	TRBD1	TRBJ2-3	TGTGCCAGCAGCTTGGTTGGGACAGATTCTCAGTATTTT	CASSLVGTDSQYF
many	TRBV3-1	NA	TRBJ1-2	TGTGCCAGCAGTCCTCCTGAGACAGGCTATGGCTACACCTTC	CASSPPETGYGYTF
many	TRBV3-1	TRBD1	TRBJ1-1	TGTGCCAGCAGCCAAAGGGACAGGGTTTTTGAAGCTTTCTTT	CASSQRDRVFEAFF
many	TRBV6-1	NA	TRBJ2-2	TGTGCCAGCAGTTATGAGGGGTACACCGGGGAGCTGTTTTTT	CASSYEGYTGELFF
NA	TRBV6-2/TRBV6-3	NA	TRBJ1-1	TGTGCCAGCATGGTGTGGGGGGCAATGGCTGAAGCTTTCTTT	CASMVWGAMAEAFF
few	TRBV5-8	NA	TRBJ1-2	TGTGCCAGCAGCCTTCCCCGTGATACGGGGGGGCGTCGAGGCTACACCTTC	CASSLPRDTGGRRGYTF
many	TRBV7-8	TRBD2	TRBJ2-2	TGTGCCAGCAGCTACCTAGCGGGTGGAACCGGGGAGCTGTTTTTT	CASSYLAGGTGELFF
NA	TRBV29-1	NA	TRBJ1-2	TGCAGCGCCCAAGCGCAGGACAGAGGCTATGGCTACACCTTC	CSAQAQDRGYGYTF
few	TRBV12-3/TRBV12-4	NA	TRBJ2-2	TGTGCCAGCACCGAGGAGGGGAACACCGGGGAGCTGTTTTTT	CASTEEGNTGELFF
many	TRBV30	TRBD2	TRBJ2-3	TGTGCCTGGACCAAAGCGGGGGGAAGCACAGATACGCAGTATTTT	CAWTKAGGSTDTQYF
few	TRBV5-1	NA	TRBJ2-7	TGCGCCAGCAGCTTGGGCAGCGTATACGAGCAGTACTTC	CASSLGSVYEQYF
few	TRBV5-1	NA	TRBJ1-2	TGCGCCAGCAGCTTGGGACCGGGAGACTATGGCTACACCTTC	CASSLGPGDYGYTF
NA	TRBV11-2	NA	TRBJ2-1	TGTGCCAGCAGCTTATCGTGGTCCTACAATGAGCAGTTCTTC	CASSLSWSYNEQFF
NA	TRBV11-2	TRBD2	TRBJ2-2	TGTGCCAGCAGTCGCACTAGCGGGGGGTCCACCGGGGAGCTGTTTTTT	CASSRTSGGSTGELFF
many	TRBV2	TRBD1	TRBJ1-5	TGTGCCAGCAGCGGGGACAGCCAGGGGCCCCAGCATTTT	CASSGDSQGPQHF
NA	TRBV5-1	NA	TRBJ2-7	TGCGCCAGTTCAACGGGACACGGGGTTTCCTACGAGCAGTACTTC	CASSTGHGVSYEQYF
few	TRBV7-9	TRBD2	TRBJ2-1	TGTGCCAGCAGCTTTCTCGGACTAGCGACTAATGAGCAGTTCTTC	CASSFLGLATNEQFF
NA	TRBV7-2	NA	TRBJ1-2	TGTGCCAGCAGCTCGTGGACAGAGGCTGGCTACACCTTC	CASSSWTEAGYTF
NA	TRBV20-1	NA	TRBJ1-2	TGCAGTGCTAGAGACCTTGTGCCCTATGGCTACACCTTC	CSARDLVPYGYTF
many	TRBV18	NA	TRBJ1-4	TGTGCCAGCTCACAGGACACAACTAATGAAAAACTGTTTTTT	CASSQDTTNEKLFF
few	TRBV5-1	TRBD2	TRBJ2-1	TGCGCCAGCAGCTCCAGCGGGGGGGGTAATGAGCAGTTCTTC	CASSSSGGGNEQFF
few	TRBV19	NA	TRBJ1-5	TGTGCCAGTACCAATCCTAAGTCGCCGGCCATAAATCAGCCCCAGCATTTT	CASTNPKSPAINQPQHF
NA	TRBV12-3/TRBV12-4	NA	TRBJ1-5	TGTGCCAGCAGTTCATTACAGGGAATTCAGCCCCAGCATTTT	CASSSLQGIQPQHF
NA	TRBV27	TRBD1	TRBJ2-7	TGTGCCACCCTCGGGACAGGGAGCTCCTACGAGCAGTACTTC	CATLGTGSSYEQYF
many	TRBV20-1	TRBD1	TRBJ1-5	TGCAGTGCTAAAAACAGGGGCGCGGCCGGGAATCAGCCCCAGCATTTT	CSAKNRGAAGNQPQHF
many	TRBV5-1	TRBD2	TRBJ2-3	TGCGCCAGCAGCTTGCTGGCTAGCGGGGGTCCTAGCACAGATACGCAGTATTTT	CASSLLASGGPSTDTQYF
NA	TRBV6-2/TRBV6-3	NA	TRBJ2-7	TGTGCCAGCAGTTACTCGACTGGGGACCCCTACGAGCAGTACTTC	CASSYSTGDPYEQYF
NA	TRBV20-1	TRBD1	TRBJ1-6	TGCAGTGCTTCCCCAGGGGGCCCCCCTTATAATTCACCCCTCCACTTT	CSASPGGPPYNSPLHF
many	TRBV11-2	NA	TRBJ1-2	TGTGCCAGCAGCTTACGGGGTGGTTCTAACTATGGCTACACCTTC	CASSLRGGSNYGYTF
NA	TRBV7-9	TRBD2	TRBJ2-5	TGTGCCAGCAGCTTAGTTGGACTAGCGGACCCCGAGACCCAGTACTTC	CASSLVGLADPETQYF
many	TRBV12-3/TRBV12-4	NA	TRBJ1-2	TGTGCCAGCAGCTCACAGGAGGACTATGGCTACACCTTC	CASSSQEDYGYTF
many	TRBV20-1	NA	TRBJ1-1	TGCAGTGCTTCGACAGGATTCGAGCTGAACACTGAAGCTTTCTTT	CSASTGFELNTEAFF
few	TRBV11-2	TRBD2	TRBJ2-6	TGTGCCAGCAGAGCACTAGCGGGGGGCTCTGGGGCCAACGTCCTGACTTTC	CASRALAGGSGANVLTF
NA	TRBV7-2	TRBD1	TRBJ2-7	TGTGCCAGCAGCTTAGCCTCGGGACAGGGGACCTACGAGCAGTACTTC	CASSLASGQGTYEQYF
NA	TRBV7-9	TRBD2	TRBJ2-7	TGTGCCAGCAGGCCCACCGGGACTAGCGGCTCCTACGAGCAGTACTTC	CASRPTGTSGSYEQYF
few	TRBV19	TRBD1	TRBJ2-7	TGTGCCAGTAGTCCAGCCGGGACAGGGGTCTCCTACGAGCAGTACTTC	CASSPAGTGVSYEQYF
NA	TRBV18	TRBD1	TRBJ1-6	TGTGCCAGCTCACCGCCCGACAGGGGGCCTTCACCCCTCCACTTT	CASSPPDRGPSPLHF
many	TRBV6-1	TRBD1	TRBJ2-5	TGTGCCAGCACTCCTTCGACAGGGGTTGGCCAAGAGACCCAGTACTTC	CASTPSTGVGQETQYF
many	TRBV12-3/TRBV12-4	TRBD1	TRBJ1-4	TGTGCCAGCAGTCCAGGGTCCGGACAGGGGAATGAAAAACTGTTTTTT	CASSPGSGQGNEKLFF
once	TRBV9	NA	TRBJ1-5	TGTGCCAGCAGCGCGTCCGGACTGGCGCCCCAGCATTTT	CASSASGLAPQHF
NA	TRBV20-1	NA	TRBJ2-3	TGCAGCACCCCCCCCTGGACCACCCCGGGAGATACGCAGTATTTT	CSTPPWTTPGDTQYF
few	TRBV10-2	NA	TRBJ1-1	TGCGCCAGCAAGGGAACAGGGTCGGAGACTGAAGCTTTCTTT	CASKGTGSETEAFF
few	TRBV15	NA	TRBJ1-2	TGTGCCACCAGCTCCTCACTAGGGATGGATGGCTACACCTTC	CATSSSLGMDGYTF
once	TRBV9	TRBD1	TRBJ1-2	TGTGCCAGCAGCGGACAGGGTTATCTTTATGGCTACACCTTC	CASSGQGYLYGYTF
NA	TRBV9	TRBD1	TRBJ1-2	TGTGCCAGCAACCGTCTTGGGACAGATGGCTACACCTTC	CASNRLGTDGYTF